This T cell receptor (beta chain) was identified in a study of blood T cell repertoires in COVID-19. The data were produced by immunoSEQ multiplex PCR, yet TCRdb's version contains in-frame clones alone and is incomplete. The sample has 110,000 to 150,000 clones, approximately 90% seen once; the top ten hold about 4.5%. The CDR3 extends over 15 amino acids. The germline V gene has CDR1 SGDLS and CDR2 YYNGEE. The V segment lost 1 base and the J segment 6 bases; nucleotides outside the gene matches: 7. Material: PBMCs or T cells enriched from blood (not recorded which). This clonotype originated in a man between 50 and 59 years old who had recovered from COVID-19. The gene calls are TRBV9 and TRBJ2-3, with TRBD2 matching over 8 bases. The CDR3 nucleotides are TGTGCCAGCAGCGTAAGCGGGGGCCCCCCCGATACGCAGTATTTT. Encoded protein: CASSVSGGPPDTQYF.